This note documents a single T cell receptor beta chain sequence. This specimen belongs to a study of blood T cell repertoires in COVID-19. About the research overall: Samples representing acute and convalescent COVID-19 were sourced from the United States, Italy and Spain. The cDNA or gDNA used as material had been derived from T cells, B-cell-depleted T cells, or PBMCs.

The CDR3 loop spans 14 amino acids. Germline trimming cut 3 bases from V and 5 bases from J; bases unmatched to any gene: 3. Germline CDR1 SGHNT, CDR2 YENEEA. Original methodology: Reference gene primer amplification gave estimated nucleated cell counts. The method was immunoSEQ multiplex PCR; TCRdb's version includes in-frame clones alone and lacks a portion of them. V and J calls and clone size are those listed in that table; D and trimming were worked out from the DNA. The sample yields 90,000 to 130,000 clones, about 70% seen once. The source is a woman aged 60 to 75 with acute or convalescent COVID-19. The rearrangement links TRBV11-3 to TRBJ2-4; 8 nucleotides line up with TRBD2. The sequencing sample was made of peripheral blood. The CDR3 region is CASSLGLGENIQYF. The CDR3 region has the DNA TGTGCCAGCAGCTTGGGACTAGGGGAAAACATTCAGTACTTC.